The clone carrying this T cell receptor beta chain was seen a handful of times. Its antigen is as yet unknown. This sample was included in a study of response to subunit inactivated influenza vaccine. Overall study results and limits: Seasonal influenza vaccination, on each occasion, was suggested by the authors to recruit few new T cells.

One entry per CDR3 protein results from TCRdb running MiXCR on the RT-PCR reads. Of about 650,000 distinct CDR3 sequences listed, 11% to 15% are singletons. Trimming cost V 4 bases and J 1 base, with 14 bases left between them. Germline CDR1 and CDR2: SGHRS and YFSETQ. The CDR3 length is 15 residues. Sequencing was performed on PBMCs from blood, taken 14 days before vaccination. The source is a man aged 50 to 60 who received an inactivated influenza vaccine. The chain uses TRBV5-1 and TRBJ1-1, with D unresolved. The CDR3 DNA sequence: TGCGCCAGCAGCGGAGGGTCGATTACGAACACTGAAGCTTTCTTT. Translation gives CASSGGSITNTEAFF.